This is a list of T cell receptor beta chains from one sample in a study of T cells in Graves' hyperthyroidism and ophthalmopathy. A single record per CDR3 protein comes from TCRdb applying MiXCR to the multiplex PCR reads. The sample includes approximately 600,000 distinct CDR3 sequences, approximately 15% of them seen just once. Sample: blood. These receptors came from a woman aged 18-29 years with Graves' ophthalmopathy. The CDR3 runs from the conserved cysteine through the conserved F or W. The D gene is left open where the match is weak. Not all rows give a size; the values are once, few, many and, for expanded clones, a class.

clone_size: NA; j_call: TRBJ2-2; v_call: TRBV9; d_call: NA; cdr3_nt: TGTACCAGCAGCCGACGTTACAGGGGCTACCAGCGGGAGTATCTCGGGGAGCTGTTTTTT; cdr3_aa: CTSSRRYRGYQREYLGELFF
clone_size: many; j_call: TRBJ2-1; v_call: TRBV9; d_call: TRBD2; cdr3_nt: TGTGCCAGCAGCGTAGAGGGACTAGCGGGAGTGGAGCAGTTCTTC; cdr3_aa: CASSVEGLAGVEQFF
clone_size: NA; j_call: TRBJ1-1; v_call: TRBV15; d_call: NA; cdr3_nt: TGTGCCACCAGCAGCCTGGGACGGATGAACACTGAAGCTTTCTTT; cdr3_aa: CATSSLGRMNTEAFF
clone_size: NA; j_call: TRBJ1-5; v_call: TRBV7-2; d_call: TRBD1; cdr3_nt: TGTGCCAGCAGCATCCAGGGGGGGGGATTGAGCAATCAGCCCCAGCATTTT; cdr3_aa: CASSIQGGGLSNQPQHF
clone_size: few; j_call: TRBJ1-6; v_call: TRBV19; d_call: TRBD1; cdr3_nt: TGTGCCAGTAGACCAGGGACAGGGGGCAATTCACCCCTCCACTTT; cdr3_aa: CASRPGTGGNSPLHF
clone_size: many; j_call: TRBJ2-7; v_call: TRBV6-6; d_call: TRBD1; cdr3_nt: TGTGCCAGCAGTTACACCACAGGGGCCGTCTACGAGCAGTACTTC; cdr3_aa: CASSYTTGAVYEQYF
clone_size: NA; j_call: TRBJ2-4; v_call: TRBV20-1; d_call: NA; cdr3_nt: TGCAGTGCTAGTTTGGGGAGACGAGATGTCTGGGCCAAAAACATTCAGTACTTC; cdr3_aa: CSASLGRRDVWAKNIQYF
clone_size: NA; j_call: TRBJ1-2; v_call: TRBV10-3; d_call: TRBD1; cdr3_nt: TGTGCCACCGGACAGGGGGCGGGAGGCTACACCTTC; cdr3_aa: CATGQGAGGYTF
clone_size: NA; j_call: TRBJ2-7; v_call: TRBV20-1; d_call: NA; cdr3_nt: TGCAGTGCTTACCGGGACTCCTACGAGCAGTACTTC; cdr3_aa: CSAYRDSYEQYF
clone_size: many; j_call: TRBJ1-5; v_call: TRBV11-1; d_call: TRBD1; cdr3_nt: TGTGCCAGCAGCCATCCCGGACAGGGGCCTATCAGCAATCAGCCCCAGCATTTT; cdr3_aa: CASSHPGQGPISNQPQHF
clone_size: many; j_call: TRBJ2-2; v_call: TRBV28; d_call: NA; cdr3_nt: TGTGCCAGCAGTGCCGGGAAGGTGGGGGACGAGACCGGGGAGCTGTTTTTT; cdr3_aa: CASSAGKVGDETGELFF
clone_size: NA; j_call: TRBJ2-5; v_call: TRBV6-1; d_call: NA; cdr3_nt: TGTGCCAGCAGTGATCACGGACTACCCCCATCTCCAGAGACCCAGTACTTC; cdr3_aa: CASSDHGLPPSPETQYF
clone_size: many; j_call: TRBJ1-5; v_call: TRBV24-1; d_call: TRBD1; cdr3_nt: TGTGCCACCAGTGATTCGGACAGGGAAAGGAATCAGCCCCAGCATTTT; cdr3_aa: CATSDSDRERNQPQHF
clone_size: many; j_call: TRBJ1-1; v_call: TRBV3-1; d_call: TRBD1; cdr3_nt: TGTGCCAGCAGCCCCCGGGACAGGGCTACTGAAGCTTTCTTT; cdr3_aa: CASSPRDRATEAFF
clone_size: many; j_call: TRBJ1-2; v_call: TRBV7-9; d_call: NA; cdr3_nt: TGTGCCAGCAGCTTAGCTTTATTGGACACTCCTAACTATGGCTACACCTTC; cdr3_aa: CASSLALLDTPNYGYTF
clone_size: few; j_call: TRBJ2-7; v_call: TRBV6-7; d_call: NA; cdr3_nt: TGCCCTACCCGAGGCAGGTCGGAAGCATACGAGCAGTACTTC; cdr3_aa: CPTRGRSEAYEQYF
clone_size: many; j_call: TRBJ2-3; v_call: TRBV2; d_call: NA; cdr3_nt: TGTGCCAGCAGCAAGACTACTCGCGTGGATACGCAGTATTTT; cdr3_aa: CASSKTTRVDTQYF
clone_size: NA; j_call: TRBJ2-3; v_call: TRBV7-3; d_call: TRBD2; cdr3_nt: TGTGCCAGCAGCCTCCCTATCGAGGGAGCGGGAGGAGGTGGGGATACGCAGTATTTT; cdr3_aa: CASSLPIEGAGGGGDTQYF
clone_size: many; j_call: TRBJ2-7; v_call: TRBV20-1; d_call: NA; cdr3_nt: TGCAGTGCTAGAGATTCCGGCTACTACGAGCAGTACTTC; cdr3_aa: CSARDSGYYEQYF
clone_size: many; j_call: TRBJ1-1; v_call: TRBV10-3; d_call: NA; cdr3_nt: TGTGCCATCAGTGACCGCCTGTTTGACACTGAAGCTTTCTTT; cdr3_aa: CAISDRLFDTEAFF
clone_size: many; j_call: TRBJ2-7; v_call: TRBV6-1; d_call: NA; cdr3_nt: TGTGCCAGCAGTGAATCGGACATTAGCTCCTACGAGCAGTACTTC; cdr3_aa: CASSESDISSYEQYF
clone_size: many; j_call: TRBJ1-6; v_call: TRBV20-1; d_call: TRBD1; cdr3_nt: TGCAGCACTAGGGGACAGTCCTATAATTCACCCCTCCACTTT; cdr3_aa: CSTRGQSYNSPLHF
clone_size: NA; j_call: TRBJ2-5; v_call: TRBV18; d_call: TRBD2; cdr3_nt: TGTGCCAGCTCACCACCTAGCGGGAGGGCCTTTGCGACCCAGTACTTC; cdr3_aa: CASSPPSGRAFATQYF
clone_size: NA; j_call: TRBJ2-2; v_call: TRBV7-9; d_call: NA; cdr3_nt: TGTGCCAGCAGCTGGGACGGAGAACGTTTCACCGGGGAGCTGTTTTTT; cdr3_aa: CASSWDGERFTGELFF
clone_size: few; j_call: TRBJ2-7; v_call: TRBV10-3; d_call: NA; cdr3_nt: TGTGCCATCAGTCCGGACAGAAACGAGCAGTACTTC; cdr3_aa: CAISPDRNEQYF
clone_size: many; j_call: TRBJ2-1; v_call: TRBV20-1; d_call: TRBD2; cdr3_nt: TGCAGTGCTAGAGATCCTGGACTAGCGGGAGGGCCACACAATGAGCAGTTCTTC; cdr3_aa: CSARDPGLAGGPHNEQFF
clone_size: NA; j_call: TRBJ1-5; v_call: TRBV20-1; d_call: NA; cdr3_nt: TGCAGTGCTAGAGATCAAGGCGGTAGCAATCAGCCCCAGCATTTT; cdr3_aa: CSARDQGGSNQPQHF
clone_size: NA; j_call: TRBJ2-3; v_call: TRBV5-5; d_call: TRBD2; cdr3_nt: TGTGCCAGCAGCTTGTCCAGCGGGAGGCCGAATACGCAGTATTTT; cdr3_aa: CASSLSSGRPNTQYF
clone_size: many; j_call: TRBJ2-1; v_call: TRBV27; d_call: NA; cdr3_nt: TGTGCCAGCAGTTTTAGGAGTGAGCAGTTCTTC; cdr3_aa: CASSFRSEQFF
clone_size: few; j_call: TRBJ2-7; v_call: TRBV7-9; d_call: TRBD1; cdr3_nt: TGTGTCAGCAGCCTCCCCCCGGGACAGGGGGCTTACGAGCAGTACTTC; cdr3_aa: CVSSLPPGQGAYEQYF
clone_size: NA; j_call: TRBJ2-5; v_call: TRBV20-1; d_call: NA; cdr3_nt: TGCAGTGCTACCGGGCCCCCGGTGGAGACCCAGTACTTC; cdr3_aa: CSATGPPVETQYF
clone_size: many; j_call: TRBJ2-5; v_call: TRBV27; d_call: NA; cdr3_nt: TGTGCCAGCAGTAAACGCCCGGCAAGACAAGAGACCCAGTACTTC; cdr3_aa: CASSKRPARQETQYF